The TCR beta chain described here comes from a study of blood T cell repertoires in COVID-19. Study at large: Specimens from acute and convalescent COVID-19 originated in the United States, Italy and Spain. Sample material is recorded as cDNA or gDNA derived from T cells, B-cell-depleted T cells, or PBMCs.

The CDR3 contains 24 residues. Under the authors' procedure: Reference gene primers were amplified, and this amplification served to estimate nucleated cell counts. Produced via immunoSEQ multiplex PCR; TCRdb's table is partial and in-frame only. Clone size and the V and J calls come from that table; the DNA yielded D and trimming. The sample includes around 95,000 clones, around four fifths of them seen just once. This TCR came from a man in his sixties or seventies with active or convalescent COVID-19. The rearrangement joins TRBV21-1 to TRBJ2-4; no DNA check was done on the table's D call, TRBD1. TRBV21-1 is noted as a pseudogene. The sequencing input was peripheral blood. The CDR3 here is CASSFRDRGFPTENLGVCANIQYF. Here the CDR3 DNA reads TGTGCCAGCAGCTTCCGGGACAGGGGGTTTCCGACCGAAAATCTTGGGGTCTGCGCAAACATTCAGTACTTC.